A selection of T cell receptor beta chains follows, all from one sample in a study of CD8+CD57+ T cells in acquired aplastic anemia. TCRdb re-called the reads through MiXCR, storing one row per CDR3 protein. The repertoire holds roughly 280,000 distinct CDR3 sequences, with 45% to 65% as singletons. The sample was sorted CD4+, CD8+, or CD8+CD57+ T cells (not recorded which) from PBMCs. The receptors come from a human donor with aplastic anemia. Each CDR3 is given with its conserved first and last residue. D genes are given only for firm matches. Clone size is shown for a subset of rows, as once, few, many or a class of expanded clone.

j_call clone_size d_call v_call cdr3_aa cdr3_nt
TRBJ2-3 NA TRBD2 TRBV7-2 CASSLASGSTDTQYF TGTGCCAGCAGCTTGGCTAGCGGGTCCACAGATACGCAGTATTTT
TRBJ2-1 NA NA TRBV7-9 CASRGLYNGQFF TGTGCCAGCCGGGGGTTGTACAATGGGCAGTTCTTC
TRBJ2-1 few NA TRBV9 CASSDPGTHDEQFF TGTGCCAGCAGCGACCCCGGGACACACGATGAGCAGTTCTTC
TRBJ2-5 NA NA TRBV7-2 CASSVTGSETQYF TGTGCCAGCAGCGTAACGGGATCGGAGACCCAGTACTTC
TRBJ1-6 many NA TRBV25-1 CASSGLGRGGSYNSPLHF TGTGCCAGCAGTGGATTGGGACGGGGCGGCTCCTATAATTCACCCCTCCACTTT
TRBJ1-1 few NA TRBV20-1 CSARSEGTEAFF TGCAGTGCGCGATCCGAGGGCACTGAAGCTTTCTTT
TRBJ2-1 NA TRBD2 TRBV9 CASSPSGGGGNEQFF TGTGCCAGCAGCCCTTCCGGCGGGGGTGGGAATGAGCAGTTCTTC
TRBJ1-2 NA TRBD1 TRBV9 CASTLDRANGYTF TGTGCCAGCACCCTAGACAGGGCGAATGGCTACACCTTC
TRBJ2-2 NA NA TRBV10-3 CAIRTRRTDNTGELFF TGTGCCATCAGGACCCGAAGGACAGACAACACCGGGGAGCTGTTTTTT
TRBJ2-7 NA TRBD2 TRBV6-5 CASSYGLAGDEQYF TGTGCCAGCAGTTACGGACTAGCGGGAGACGAGCAGTACTTC
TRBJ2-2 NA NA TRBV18 CASSRSGGNSGELFF TGTGCCAGCTCACGATCTGGCGGGAATTCCGGGGAGCTGTTTTTT
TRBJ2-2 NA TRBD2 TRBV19 CASSNSGLAGSTGELFF TGTGCCAGTAGTAACTCGGGACTAGCGGGGTCAACCGGGGAGCTGTTTTTT
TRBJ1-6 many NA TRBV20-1 CSARETFGTRADSPLHF TGCAGTGCTAGAGAAACTTTTGGGACCCGGGCGGATTCACCCCTCCACTTT
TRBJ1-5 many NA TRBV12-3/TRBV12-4 CASTNGGTNNQPQHF TGTGCCAGCACTAACGGCGGGACCAACAATCAGCCCCAGCATTTT
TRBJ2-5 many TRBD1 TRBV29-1 CSGGQEQETQYF TGCAGCGGGGGACAGGAGCAAGAGACCCAGTACTTC
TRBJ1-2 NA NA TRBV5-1 CASSFEPGQNYGYTF TGCGCCAGCAGCTTTGAGCCGGGACAAAACTATGGCTACACCTTC
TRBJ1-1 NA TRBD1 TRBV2 CASSGQGTGTEAFF TGTGCCAGCAGTGGACAGGGTACGGGAACTGAAGCTTTCTTT
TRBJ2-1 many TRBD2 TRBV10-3 CAISRLAGGDEQFF TGTGCCATCAGCCGACTAGCGGGAGGGGATGAGCAGTTCTTC
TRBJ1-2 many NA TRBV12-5 CASGFGQNYGYTF TGTGCTAGTGGTTTCGGACAGAACTATGGCTACACCTTC
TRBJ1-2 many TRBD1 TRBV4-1 CASSQEVGQAVQGYTF TGCGCCAGCAGCCAAGAAGTTGGACAGGCCGTTCAGGGCTACACCTTC
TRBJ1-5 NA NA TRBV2 CASSGGGFGQPQHF TGTGCCAGCAGTGGGGGGGGATTCGGGCAGCCCCAGCATTTT
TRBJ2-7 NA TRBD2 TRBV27 CASSRRLAGSLDEQYF TGTGCCAGCAGCAGACGACTAGCGGGATCCTTAGACGAGCAGTACTTC
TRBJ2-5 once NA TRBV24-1 CATQGVGVETQYF TGTGCCACGCAAGGGGTAGGTGTAGAGACCCAGTACTTC
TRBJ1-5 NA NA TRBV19 CASSTDSYQPQHF TGTGCCAGTAGTACGGACAGTTATCAGCCCCAGCATTTT
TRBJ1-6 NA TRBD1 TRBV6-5 CASKTGGMNSPLHF TGTGCCAGCAAAACAGGGGGCATGAATTCACCCCTCCACTTT
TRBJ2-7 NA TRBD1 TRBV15 CATSRRDRGLAYEQYF TGTGCCACCAGCAGAAGGGACAGGGGACTTGCCTACGAGCAGTACTTC
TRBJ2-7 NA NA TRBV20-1 CSAREGSEQYF TGCAGTGCTAGAGAAGGGTCCGAGCAGTACTTC
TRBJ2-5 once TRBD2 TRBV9 CASGFSGRGETQYF TGTGCCAGCGGTTTTAGCGGGAGGGGAGAGACCCAGTACTTC
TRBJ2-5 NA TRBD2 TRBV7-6 CASSLGGLASETQYF TGTGCCAGCAGCTTAGGGGGACTAGCATCCGAGACCCAGTACTTC